The entry that follows covers one T cell receptor (beta chain) sequence. Its cognate antigen is unknown. This record comes from a study of beta chain features in type 1 diabetes. Study overall: Examined across all samples were some 110 million sorted cells.

The study's findings and limits: People with Type 1 diabetes carried modestly yet significantly shorter TCRB CDR3s in all four CD4+ subsets. The naive, central memory and Treg TCRB repertoires looked more alike in patients than they did in healthy donors.

The study reverse transcribed the entire isolated RNA, so it sequenced expressed TCRB transcripts. Method: immunoSEQ multiplex PCR; TCRdb's copy keeps in-frame clones and lacks some. The table lists over 200,000 clones, about 11% of them singletons. The germline V gene has CDR1 LNHDA and CDR2 SQIVND (reference sequence). Trimming took 9 bases from V and 4 from J; bases not matched to a gene: 4. This CDR3 is 13 amino acids long. This sequence originates from a man aged 25-45 years with type 1 diabetes. The sequenced sample consisted of naive CD4+ T cells from blood. The V gene is TRBV19, the J gene TRBJ2-3, with 10 bases aligning to TRBD2. The chain's CDR3 is CASRSGGSDTQYF. The CDR3 nucleotides read TGTGCCAGCCGTAGCGGGGGGTCAGATACGCAGTATTTT. The full variable domain, completed using reference TRBV19 and TRBJ2-3, is DGGITQSPKYLFRKEGQNVTLSCEQNLNHDAMYWYRQDPGQGLRLIYYSQIVNDFQKGDIAEGYSVSREKKESFPLTVTSAQKNPTAFYLCASRSGGSDTQYFGPGTRLTVL.